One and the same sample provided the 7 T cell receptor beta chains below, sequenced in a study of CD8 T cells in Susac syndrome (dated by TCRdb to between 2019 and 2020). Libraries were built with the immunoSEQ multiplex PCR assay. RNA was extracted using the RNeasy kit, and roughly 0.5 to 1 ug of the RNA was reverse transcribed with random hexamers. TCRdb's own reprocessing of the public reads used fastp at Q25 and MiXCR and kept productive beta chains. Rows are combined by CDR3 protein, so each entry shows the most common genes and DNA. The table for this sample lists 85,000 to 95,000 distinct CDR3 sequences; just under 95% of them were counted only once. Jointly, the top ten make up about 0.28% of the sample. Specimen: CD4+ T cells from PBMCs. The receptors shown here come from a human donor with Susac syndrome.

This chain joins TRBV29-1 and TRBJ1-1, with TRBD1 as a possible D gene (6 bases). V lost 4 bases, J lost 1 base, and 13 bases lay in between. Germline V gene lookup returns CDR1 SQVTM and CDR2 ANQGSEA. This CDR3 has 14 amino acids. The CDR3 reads CSVVAGAWNTEAFF. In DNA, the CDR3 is TGCAGCGTTGTGGCAGGGGCTTGGAACACTGAAGCTTTCTTT.

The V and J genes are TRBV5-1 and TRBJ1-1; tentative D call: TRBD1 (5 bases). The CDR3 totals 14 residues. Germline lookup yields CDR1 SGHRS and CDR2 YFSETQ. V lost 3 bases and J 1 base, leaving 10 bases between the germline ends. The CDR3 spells CASSSGPSNTEAFF. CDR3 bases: TGCGCCAGCAGCTCGGGACCTTCGAACACTGAAGCTTTCTTT.

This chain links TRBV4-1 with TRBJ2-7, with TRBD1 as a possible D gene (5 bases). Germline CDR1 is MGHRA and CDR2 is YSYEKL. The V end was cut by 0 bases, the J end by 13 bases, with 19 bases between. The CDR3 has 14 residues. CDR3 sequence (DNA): TGCGCCAGCAGCCAAGATGCGACAGCACGGGTCACTTACTTC. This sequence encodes CASSQDATARVTYF.

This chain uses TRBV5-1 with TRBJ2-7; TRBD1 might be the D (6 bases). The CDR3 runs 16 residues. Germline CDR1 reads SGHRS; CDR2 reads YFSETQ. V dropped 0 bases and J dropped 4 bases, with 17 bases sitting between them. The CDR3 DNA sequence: TGCGCCAGCAGCTTGGGGGCATTTACAGGGATTTACGAGCAGTACTTC. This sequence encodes CASSLGAFTGIYEQYF.

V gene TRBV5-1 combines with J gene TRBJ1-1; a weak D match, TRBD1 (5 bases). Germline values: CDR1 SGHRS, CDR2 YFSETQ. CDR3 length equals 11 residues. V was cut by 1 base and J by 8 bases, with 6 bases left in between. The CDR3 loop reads CASSLRQEAFF. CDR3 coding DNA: TGCGCCAGCAGCTTGAGACAGGAAGCTTTCTTT.

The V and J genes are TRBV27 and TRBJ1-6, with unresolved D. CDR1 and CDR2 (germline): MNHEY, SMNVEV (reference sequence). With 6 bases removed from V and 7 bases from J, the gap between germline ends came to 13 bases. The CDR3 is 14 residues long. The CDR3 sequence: CASRWANPNSPLHF. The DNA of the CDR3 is TGTGCCAGCAGATGGGCCAACCCAAATTCACCCCTCCACTTT.

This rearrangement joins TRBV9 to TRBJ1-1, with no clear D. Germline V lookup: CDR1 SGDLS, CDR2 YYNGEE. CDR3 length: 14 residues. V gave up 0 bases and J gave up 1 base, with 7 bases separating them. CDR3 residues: CASSVGYGNTEAFF. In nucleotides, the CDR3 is TGTGCCAGCAGCGTAGGCTACGGGAACACTGAAGCTTTCTTT.